This entry lists 31 T cell receptor beta chains sequenced from one sample in a study of beta chain features in type 1 diabetes. Whole-study results and caveats: Moderately but significantly shorter TCRB CDR3s were found in Type 1 diabetes patients in all four CD4+ subsets.

No antigen has been assigned to these receptors. Every isolated RNA sample was fully reverse transcribed, so sequencing captured expressed TCRB transcripts. Measured with immunoSEQ multiplex PCR; TCRdb has only the in-frame clones, and not every one. The repertoire holds tens of thousands of clones, with about 40% as singletons. The sample was Tregs from blood. These receptors were obtained from a man aged 25 to 40 with type 1 diabetes.

The chain recombines TRBV19 with TRBJ1-2; 9 bases fit TRBD1. V shed 6 bases and J 4 bases; nucleotides not matched to a gene: 6. Germline V lookup: CDR1 LNHDA, CDR2 SQIVND (reference sequence). The CDR3 length is 14 residues. In DNA form, the CDR3 reads TGTGCCAGTAGACCTAGGGGACAGGGCTATGGCTACACCTTC. Translating it yields CASRPRGQGYGYTF.

In its sample, this clone is medium-sized (0.01 to 0.1%). The V call is TRBV28, the J call TRBJ2-7; TRBD2 agrees at 8 bases. The J segment lost 2 bases and the V segment lost 7 bases, leaving 7 bases of the junction unmatched. This CDR3 has 14 amino acids. Germline V CDR1 and CDR2: MDHEN, SYDVKM. Written as DNA, the CDR3 is TGTGCCAGCACCCCGGGGGGGCGAACCTACGAGCAGTACTTC. Translated: CASTPGGRTYEQYF.

The chain links TRBV6-5 to TRBJ2-5; D is unresolved. The CDR3 totals 13 residues. Germline values: CDR1 MNHEY, CDR2 SVGAGI. V gave up 6 bases and J gave up 2 bases, with 10 bases separating them. CDR3 in amino acids: CASRLQSQETQYF. Here the CDR3 DNA reads TGTGCCAGCAGGCTGCAGTCTCAAGAGACCCAGTACTTC.

This sequence joins TRBV11-2 and TRBJ2-7; TRBD2 agrees at 9 bases. V shed 5 bases, J shed 0 bases, and the junction held 8 bases outside the gene matches. CDR1 is SGHAT, CDR2 FQNNGV, per germline. The CDR3 loop spans 16 amino acids. The CDR3 DNA follows: TGTGCCAGCAGCCCGCAGACTAGCGGAAGCTCCTACGAGCAGTACTTC. It specifies CASSPQTSGSSYEQYF.

The chain joins TRBV18 to TRBJ2-7, with 7 bases matching TRBD1. Losses at the gene ends were 3 bases for V and 6 bases for J; bases not matched to a gene: 11. The V gene's germline CDR1 is KGHSH and CDR2 LQKENI. The CDR3 loop spans 15 amino acids. DNA of the CDR3: TGTGCCAGCTCACCTATGGGACAGCTTTCTGTCGAGCAGTACTTC. This gives the protein CASSPMGQLSVEQYF.

CDR3 nucleotides: TGTGCCAGCAGCCTTAGCGGGGTCTCCTACAATGAGCAGTTCTTC. This codes for CASSLSGVSYNEQFF. This rearrangement joins TRBV4-2 to TRBJ2-1, with 8 bases fitting TRBD2. The CDR3 covers 15 residues. Germline V gene lookup returns CDR1 LGHNA and CDR2 YNFKEQ. Trimming at V came to 4 bases and at J to 0 bases, leaving 2 bases not matched to a gene.

This chain links TRBV5-1 with TRBJ2-2; no firm D call. Trimming took 6 bases from V and 2 from J, leaving 17 bases between them. The CDR3 runs 16 residues. In germline, CDR1 is SGHRS, CDR2 YFSETQ. CDR3 sequence reads: CASNPATIGNTGELFF. CDR3 in DNA: TGCGCCAGCAACCCAGCCACTATAGGTAACACCGGGGAGCTGTTTTTT.

This clone was detected only once. This sequence joins TRBV19 and TRBJ2-6, with a possible D match to TRBD1 (6 bases). V was shortened by 5 bases and J by 2 bases, with 10 bases between the two germline ends. The CDR3 totals 15 residues. Germline V gene data show CDR1 as LNHDA and CDR2 as SQIVND (reference sequence). This CDR3 is CASSQAGAGANVLTF. The CDR3 DNA follows: TGTGCCAGTAGTCAGGCAGGGGCTGGGGCCAACGTCCTGACTTTC.

This clone showed up just a few times. The V gene is TRBV5-4, the J gene TRBJ2-3; 10 nucleotides match TRBD2. V was clipped by 5 bases and J by 1 base; unmatched bases: 4. The CDR3 has 15 amino acids. CDR1 and CDR2 (germline): SGHNT, YYREEE (reference sequence). The CDR3 sequence: CASRAGTSGTDTQYF. The CDR3 DNA reads TGTGCCAGCAGGGCCGGGACTAGCGGCACAGATACGCAGTATTTT.

The table lists this clone with a few counts. The CDR3 spells CASSSRTLGANEQFF. As DNA, the CDR3 is TGTGCCAGCAGTTCCCGGACGCTTGGGGCCAATGAGCAGTTCTTC. The J gene is TRBJ2-1, the V gene TRBV6-5; perhaps TRBD1 as D (5 bases). Between the trimmed V and J ends, which lost 4 bases and 6 bases, there was a span of 16 bases. Per germline, CDR1 MNHEY and CDR2 SVGAGI. The CDR3 has 15 residues.

Comment on this clone: Distinct nucleotide sequences in the sample also encode this CDR3. The V call is TRBV10-3, the J call TRBJ2-5; unclear D gene. CDR3 size: 13 residues. V shed 2 bases and J shed 4 bases, with 8 bases lying between them. Germline CDR1 and CDR2: ENHRY and SYGVKD. DNA of the CDR3: TGTGCCATCAGTGAGAGTTTTAGAGAGACCCAGTACTTC. Translated: CAISESFRETQYF.

This clone was counted between two and nine times. The chain carries TRBV28 and TRBJ1-5; TRBD1 matches at 9 bases. V dropped 7 bases and J dropped 4; count of bases not matched to a gene: 14. From germline, CDR1 is MDHEN and CDR2 SYDVKM. The CDR3 runs 17 residues. CDR3 nucleotides: TGTGCCAGCACCCCGACCCTCGGGACAGGGTTGAATCAGCCCCAGCATTTT. Translating gives CASTPTLGTGLNQPQHF.

In its sample, this clone was seen a few times. This chain uses TRBV27 with TRBJ2-7, with D possibly being TRBD2 (5 bases). This CDR3 region has 14 residues. CDR1 is MNHEY and CDR2 is SMNVEV in the germline V gene (reference sequence). The V end lost 6 bases, the J end lost 4 bases, and 16 bases lay between the germline ends. As DNA, the CDR3 is TGTGCCAGCAGCCTCCGGGAAGCCGTATACGAGCAGTACTTC. Translated, it gives CASSLREAVYEQYF.

The genes are TRBV7-2 and TRBJ2-5; D ambiguous. This CDR3 comprises 14 residues. The germline V and J ends were trimmed by 5 bases and 2 bases, with 12 bases remaining between them. Germline assignment: CDR1 SGHTA and CDR2 FQGNSA. The CDR3 is CASSLDSNQETQYF. The CDR3 region has the DNA TGTGCCAGCAGCCTTGACTCGAATCAAGAGACCCAGTACTTC.

V and J are TRBV7-2 and TRBJ2-5; a weak D match, TRBD1 (7 bases). From germline, CDR1 is SGHTA and CDR2 FQGNSA. V was cut by 4 bases and J by 11 bases, with 26 bases left in between. The CDR3 has 16 amino acids. In DNA, the CDR3 is TGTGCCAGCAGCTCTGCAGGGACAGCGGGCGTGGGGGAGCAGTACTTC. Its protein is CASSSAGTAGVGEQYF.

The chain has TRBV7-2 and TRBJ2-5, with 16 bases that match TRBD2. J was trimmed by 5 bases and V by 6 bases; bases with no gene match: 6. The CDR3 sequence is 16 residues long. Germline V gene sequence: CDR1 SGHTA, CDR2 FQGNSA. The CDR3 sequence is CASSQGLAGGMETQYF. The DNA for the CDR3 is TGTGCCAGCAGTCAGGGACTAGCGGGAGGGATGGAGACCCAGTACTTC.

This chain links TRBV6-6 with TRBJ2-1; 11 nucleotides line up with TRBD2. With V trimmed by 2 bases and J by 8 bases, 5 bases remained unmatched. The CDR3 has 15 amino acids. The germline gives CDR1 MNHNY, CDR2 SVGAGI (reference sequence). This CDR3 reads CASSYEGLAGDEQFF. CDR3 nucleotide sequence: TGTGCCAGCAGTTACGAAGGACTAGCGGGTGATGAGCAGTTCTTC.

The chain employs TRBV7-9 and TRBJ1-1; perhaps TRBD1 as D (5 bases). The V and J ends lost 5 bases and 8 bases respectively, with 15 bases between them. CDR3 size: 13 residues. Germline assignment: CDR1 SEHNR and CDR2 FQNEAQ (reference sequence). CDR3 sequence: CASSPGGSQEAFF. Written as DNA, the CDR3 is TGTGCCAGCAGCCCCGGGGGGAGCCAGGAAGCTTTCTTT.

This clone was observed a few times. The chain has TRBV18 and TRBJ2-3; perhaps TRBD2 as D (6 bases). Trimming removed 3 bases from V and 3 bases from J, with 10 bases in between. CDR3 size: 14 residues. Germline CDR1 reads KGHSH; CDR2 reads LQKENI. The CDR3 coding sequence is TGTGCCAGCTCACCGTCGGGACTGACAGATACGCAGTATTTT. This gives the protein CASSPSGLTDTQYF.

The rearrangement joins TRBV19 to TRBJ2-5; 10 bases are shared with TRBD1. CDR3 length: 17 residues. CDR1 LNHDA and CDR2 SQIVND come from the germline V gene (reference sequence). V shed 5 bases, J shed 5 bases, and the junction held 14 bases outside the gene matches. The DNA of the CDR3 is TGTGCCAGTAGTTCAAAGCTGGGACAGGGGCTGACGGAGACCCAGTACTTC. Encoded protein: CASSSKLGQGLTETQYF.

The chain couples TRBV7-2 to TRBJ2-1; 11 positions agree with TRBD2. From germline, CDR1 is SGHTA and CDR2 FQGNSA. This CDR3 is 15 amino acids long. V was clipped by 3 bases and J by 9 bases; unmatched bases: 7. For the CDR3, the DNA is TGTGCCAGCAGCTTTAGCGGGAGGGCCTCTCCTGAGCAGTTCTTC. Translated: CASSFSGRASPEQFF.

The V and J genes are TRBV5-5 and TRBJ2-1; possibly TRBD2 for D (6 bases). The CDR3 has 14 residues. V lost 3 bases and J lost 0, with 7 bases in between. CDR1 and CDR2 (germline): SGHKS, YYEKEE (reference sequence). CDR3 residues: CASSSGVSYNEQFF. The CDR3 region has the DNA TGTGCCAGCAGCTCGGGGGTCTCCTACAATGAGCAGTTCTTC.

The V gene is TRBV6-5, the J gene TRBJ1-2, with D tentatively TRBD1 (6 bases). Looked up from germline, CDR1 is MNHEY and CDR2 is SVGAGI. The CDR3 loop spans 13 amino acids. V gave up 6 bases and J gave up 3 bases, with 11 bases separating them. The CDR3 sequence is CASRPQGYYGYTF. The CDR3 nucleotides read TGTGCCAGCAGACCCCAGGGGTACTATGGCTACACCTTC.

The table lists this clone with a count of one. The chain joins TRBV5-1 to TRBJ2-5; no firm D call. Trimming took 4 bases from V and 0 from J, leaving 19 bases between them. CDR3 size: 17 residues. The germline V gene encodes CDR1 SGHRS and CDR2 YFSETQ. Written as DNA, the CDR3 is TGCGCCAGCAGCCCTCGCATTAGACTGGAGTACCAAGAGACCCAGTACTTC. Amino acid sequence: CASSPRIRLEYQETQYF.

This rearrangement joins TRBV28 to TRBJ2-7; 13 bases fit TRBD2. The CDR3 totals 14 residues. V shed 5 bases, J shed 2 bases, and the junction held 0 bases outside the gene matches. Per the germline V gene, CDR1 is MDHEN and CDR2 is SYDVKM. In nucleotides, the CDR3 is TGTGCCAGCAGTGGACTAGCGGGGGCCTACGAGCAGTACTTC. Residues: CASSGLAGAYEQYF.

The table lists this clone with a few counts. In the same sample, other DNA sequences code for this CDR3. The chain carries TRBV28 and TRBJ1-1, with 8 bases fitting TRBD1. V lost 4 bases and J lost 6; bases outside the gene matches: 10. Germline assignment: CDR1 MDHEN and CDR2 SYDVKM. CDR3 length equals 15 residues. The CDR3 is CASSYPQGGRAEAFF. CDR3 sequence (DNA): TGTGCCAGCAGTTACCCACAGGGGGGACGGGCTGAAGCTTTCTTT.

This chain links TRBV28 with TRBJ2-7, with a possible D match to TRBD1 (6 bases). Trimming left V 6 bases short and J 2 bases short, with 14 bases between. Per the germline V gene, CDR1 is MDHEN and CDR2 is SYDVKM. This CDR3 is built from 14 residues. This CDR3 reads CASSVTGTPYEQYF. As DNA, the CDR3 is TGTGCCAGCAGCGTGACCGGGACACCCTACGAGCAGTACTTC.

The rearrangement links TRBV19 to TRBJ1-5; the D gene is possibly TRBD1 (5 bases). The CDR3 contains 14 residues. CDR1 and CDR2 (germline): LNHDA, SQIVND (reference sequence). V lost 6 bases and J 3 bases, leaving 12 bases between the germline ends. In DNA, the CDR3 is TGTGCCAGTAGCAGTGTACAGGTCAATCAGCCCCAGCATTTT. Translated: CASSSVQVNQPQHF.

This clone was detected only a few times. The chain couples TRBV9 to TRBJ2-3, with TRBD1 identical over 9 bases. In germline, CDR1 is SGDLS, CDR2 YYNGEE. This CDR3 region has 18 residues. V lost 0 bases and J lost 0; bases outside the gene matches: 8. In DNA, the CDR3 is TGTGCCAGCAGCGTAGCGGGATATGGGACAGGGAGCACAGATACGCAGTATTTT. This codes for CASSVAGYGTGSTDTQYF.

This clone turned up a few times. The chain combines TRBV6-5 with TRBJ1-4, with D tentatively TRBD1 (6 bases). V dropped 6 bases and J dropped 1 base, with 9 bases sitting between them. From germline, CDR1 is MNHEY and CDR2 SVGAGI. The CDR3 has 14 residues. The CDR3 nucleotides read TGTGCCAGCAGGTCACAGGGAACTAATGAAAAACTGTTTTTT. Amino acids: CASRSQGTNEKLFF.

This clone was seen more than once but under ten times. The chain employs TRBV7-2 and TRBJ2-1; 9 bases are a match to TRBD2. This CDR3 has 15 amino acids. Unmatched junction bases numbered 6, after V lost 1 base and J lost 8 bases. Germline assignment: CDR1 SGHTA and CDR2 FQGNSA. CDR3 coding DNA: TGTGCCAGCAGCTTAGGGCTAGCGGGAAGGGATGAGCAGTTCTTC. Encoded protein: CASSLGLAGRDEQFF.